This TCR beta chain was recovered during a study of OX40 agonist ivuxolimab in advanced cancers. For the wider study: Ivuxolimab was a fully human IgG2 agonistic monoclonal antibody targeting the costimulatory receptor OX40 (CD134). The purpose of peripheral TCRbeta sequencing was to test whether ivuxolimab changed TCR sequence diversity and led to clonal T-cell expansion. Of the approximately 54 patients in dose escalation, about 19 had hepatocellular carcinoma, some 15 had melanoma, 9 had renal cell carcinoma and 9 had head and neck cancer. Partial responses were achieved by three dose-escalation patients, of whom one had hepatocellular carcinoma and two had cutaneous melanoma. The monotherapy dose-escalation portion (N ≈ 52 patients) of the phase I ivuxolimab trial is reported in the paper. Patients were allowed to have had prior anti-PD-1, anti-PD-L1 or anti-CTLA-4 therapy, and more than 35% of the dose-escalation patients had been treated with checkpoint inhibitors. The dose-escalation cohort was 82.7% male with a mean age of approximately 60 years, ranging from roughly 23 to 79. Intravenous ivuxolimab was administered to patients every 2 weeks at six dose levels: 0.01, 0.1, 0.3, 1.5, 3 and 10 mg/kg. Summary of the overall study and its limitations: The antigen specificity of the clonally expanded peripheral T cells was not determined. At doses of 0.1 to 3.0 mg/kg, clonal expansion of both CD4+ and CD8+ T cells in blood was seen between baseline and week 6. Partial responders in the 0.1-3.0 mg/kg groups had among the lowest normalized peripheral clonal expansion, especially among CD8+ T cells. After ivuxolimab, expanded clones were on average more numerous among CD8+ T cells than among CD4+ T cells. Low levels of normalized T-cell clonal expansion were also seen in some patients who did not respond.

The CDR3 starts with the cysteine, ends with the phenylalanine, and has 14 residues. Only the CDR3 region is kept as DNA, spanning 42 bases read in frame from base 1. Per the germline V gene, ENHRY is the CDR1 and SYGVKD is the CDR2. Patients with a history of autoimmune disease or receiving systemic immunosuppression were excluded from the trial. Peripheral blood for TCR sequencing was collected from all dose cohorts at baseline, on cycle 4 day 1, and on cycle 7 day 1. The samples were taken from a phase I, first-in-human, multicenter, open-label dose-escalation trial of ivuxolimab. Adults with locally advanced or metastatic melanoma, renal cell, hepatocellular, or head and neck squamous cell carcinoma were enrolled in the trial. Before TCR sequencing, CD4+ T cells and CD8+ T cells were sorted from peripheral blood as separate populations. Genomic DNA was isolated from the sorted cells so that the TCRbeta CDR3 region could be sequenced. TCRbeta CDR3 regions were sequenced using the immunoSEQ Assay. The clones in this table, taken by TCRdb from immuneACCESS, are in-frame only. Not every clone is retained; where verified, under half of the shortfall comes from an unresolved V gene, and the cause of the rest is unknown. In all, the sample holds some 73,000 clones, and 88% of those were seen once. Of the sample, about 0.9% is held by the ten largest clones.

This clone was detected only once. What this receptor recognizes is not known. A junction end diverges from the germline sequence, so it may reflect a read error. This specimen was CD4+ or CD8+ T cells sorted from blood, taken in a trial of the OX40 agonist ivuxolimab. Recombination joined TRBV10-3 with TRBJ2-1; the D gene assignment is perhaps TRBD1 or TRBD2, with each matching 5 bases. The origin of this receptor is an adult with an advanced solid tumor such as melanoma, head and neck, liver or kidney cancer. The CDR3 here reads CTTSAERGDNEQFF. DNA sequence: TGCACCACCTCAGCGGAGAGGGGAGATAATGAGCAGTTCTTC.